This TCR beta chain was retrieved from a study of identical twins. Study conclusions and caveats: Rather than following the same donors, the conclusions depended on cross-sectional statistical analysis. There were fewer insertions in abundant cord blood beta clonotypes, but memory repertoires showed no such pattern.

In the case of this clonotype: Its antigen remains unidentified.

Template switching created a universal primer site, and the cDNA included unique molecular identifiers. One entry per CDR3 protein, called by TCRdb with MiXCR from the 5' RACE reads. The sample lists 700,000 or so distinct CDR3 sequences, around 8.6% occurring once. J lost 8 bases, V lost 5 bases, and 8 bases had no gene match. CDR1 LNHNV and CDR2 YYDKDF come from the germline V gene (reference sequence). The CDR3 is 13 amino acids. The same sample was also used in a study of yellow fever vaccine responses in identical twins.

Sequencing was performed on PBMCs. This clonotype was sampled from a woman in her late teens or twenties in good health. This sequence joins TRBV15 and TRBJ1-1; 7 positions match TRBD1. The CDR3 bases are TGTGCCACCAGCGCGGACAGGACAGGAGAAGCTTTCTTT. Its protein is CATSADRTGEAFF.